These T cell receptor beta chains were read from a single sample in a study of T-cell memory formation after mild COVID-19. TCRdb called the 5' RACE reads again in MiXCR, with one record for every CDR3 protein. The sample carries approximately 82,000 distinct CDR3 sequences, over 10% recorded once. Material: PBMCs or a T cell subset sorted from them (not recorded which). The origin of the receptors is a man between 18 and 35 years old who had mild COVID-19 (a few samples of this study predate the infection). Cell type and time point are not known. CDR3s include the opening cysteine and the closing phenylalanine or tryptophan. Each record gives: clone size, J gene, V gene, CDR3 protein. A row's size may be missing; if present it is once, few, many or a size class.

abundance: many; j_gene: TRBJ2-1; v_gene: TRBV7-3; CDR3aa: CASSPHGGRNEQFF
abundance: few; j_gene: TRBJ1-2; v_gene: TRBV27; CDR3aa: CASSSVGEISYGYTF
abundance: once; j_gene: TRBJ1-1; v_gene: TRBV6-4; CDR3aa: CASSEPPTGVTEAFF
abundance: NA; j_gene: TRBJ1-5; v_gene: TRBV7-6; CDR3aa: CASSLGTASNQPQHF
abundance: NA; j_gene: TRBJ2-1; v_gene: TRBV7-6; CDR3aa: CASSLIPPGSYNEQFF
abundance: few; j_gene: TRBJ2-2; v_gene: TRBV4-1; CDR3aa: CASSHLQGMGELFF
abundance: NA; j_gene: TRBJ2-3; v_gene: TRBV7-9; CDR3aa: CASSPDSFTPDTQYF
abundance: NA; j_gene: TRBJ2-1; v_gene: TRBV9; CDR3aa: CASSVGLGGAYNEQFF
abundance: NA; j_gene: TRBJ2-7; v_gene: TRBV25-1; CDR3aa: CASSEKGPNEQYF
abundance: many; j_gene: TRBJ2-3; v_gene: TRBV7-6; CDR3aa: CASSSGRTDTQYF
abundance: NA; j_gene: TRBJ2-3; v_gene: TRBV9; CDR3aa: CASSVVPSTDTQYF
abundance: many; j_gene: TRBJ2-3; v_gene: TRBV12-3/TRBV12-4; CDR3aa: CASSYGRTDTQYF
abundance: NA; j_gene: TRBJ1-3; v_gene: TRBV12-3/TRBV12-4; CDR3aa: CASSPLTSGNTIYF
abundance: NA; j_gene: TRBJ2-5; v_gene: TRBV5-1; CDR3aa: CASPKRGGPTETQYF
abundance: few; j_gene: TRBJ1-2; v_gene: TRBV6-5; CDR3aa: CASTHGGQYGYTF
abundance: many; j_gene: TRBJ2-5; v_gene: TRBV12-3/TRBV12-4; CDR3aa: CASSFGGETQYF
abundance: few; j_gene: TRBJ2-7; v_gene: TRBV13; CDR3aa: CASSQGGSYEQYF
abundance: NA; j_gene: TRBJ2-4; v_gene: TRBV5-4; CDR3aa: CASSFRGWQNIQYF
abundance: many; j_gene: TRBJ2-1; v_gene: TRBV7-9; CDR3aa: CASSTTGLAIPNEQFF
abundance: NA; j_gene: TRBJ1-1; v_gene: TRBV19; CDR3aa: CASSMLGGIAFF
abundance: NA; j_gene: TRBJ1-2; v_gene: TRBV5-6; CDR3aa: CASSSPGTGDYYGYTF
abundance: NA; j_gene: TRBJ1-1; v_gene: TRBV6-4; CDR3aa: CASSDSPGGGAEAFF
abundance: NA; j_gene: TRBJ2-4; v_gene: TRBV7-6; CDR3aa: CASSSRTGRSDIQYF
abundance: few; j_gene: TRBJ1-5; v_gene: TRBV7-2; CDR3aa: CASSPKVGADDQPQHF
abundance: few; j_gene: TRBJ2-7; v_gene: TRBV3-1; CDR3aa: CASSQTGGPYEQYF
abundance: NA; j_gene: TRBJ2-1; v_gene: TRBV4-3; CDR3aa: CASSQDFTTGEQFF
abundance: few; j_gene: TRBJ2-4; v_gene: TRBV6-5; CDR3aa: CASSPGQTKNIQYF
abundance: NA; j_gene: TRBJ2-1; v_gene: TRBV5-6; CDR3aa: CASSLPGGYNEQFF
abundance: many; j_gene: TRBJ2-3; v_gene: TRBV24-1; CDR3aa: CATSDPPGGEDTQYF
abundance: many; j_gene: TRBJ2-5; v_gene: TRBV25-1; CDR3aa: CASSGETQYF
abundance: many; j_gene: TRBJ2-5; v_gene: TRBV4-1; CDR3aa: CASSQDAGGVQETQYF
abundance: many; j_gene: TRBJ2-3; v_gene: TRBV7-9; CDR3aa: CASSLYGGAADTQYF
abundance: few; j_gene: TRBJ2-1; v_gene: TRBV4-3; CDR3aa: CASSQDVDRVAYNEQFF
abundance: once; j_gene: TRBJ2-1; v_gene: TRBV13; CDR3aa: CASSWAGQGRMHEQFF
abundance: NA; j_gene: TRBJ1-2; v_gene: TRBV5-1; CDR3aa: CASSFRGQGYTF
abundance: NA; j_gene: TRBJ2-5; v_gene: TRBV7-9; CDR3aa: CASRGASETQYF
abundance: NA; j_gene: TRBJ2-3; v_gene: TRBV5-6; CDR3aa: CASSAGEDTQYF
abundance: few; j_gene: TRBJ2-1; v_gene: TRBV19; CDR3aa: CASSIRAWGSSYNEQFF
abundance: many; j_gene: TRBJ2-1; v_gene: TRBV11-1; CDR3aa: CASSRGDNEQFF
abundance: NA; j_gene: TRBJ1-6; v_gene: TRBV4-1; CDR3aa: CASSPQTGFSPLHF
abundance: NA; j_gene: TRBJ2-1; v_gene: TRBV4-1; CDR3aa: CASSQERGGEQFF
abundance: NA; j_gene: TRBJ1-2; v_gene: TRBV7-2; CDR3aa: CASSLGGEVGANYGYTF
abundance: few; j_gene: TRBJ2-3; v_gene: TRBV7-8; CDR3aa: CASSHGLAGVLTDTQYF
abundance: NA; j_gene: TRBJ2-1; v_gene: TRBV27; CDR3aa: CASSPYGGASNEQFF
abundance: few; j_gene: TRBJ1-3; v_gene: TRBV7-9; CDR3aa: CASSLPRQASSSGNTIYF
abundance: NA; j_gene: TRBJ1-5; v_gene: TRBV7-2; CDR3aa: CASSLEGRTRYSNQPQHF
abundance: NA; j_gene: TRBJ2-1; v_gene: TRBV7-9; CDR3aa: CASRSTGGGFF